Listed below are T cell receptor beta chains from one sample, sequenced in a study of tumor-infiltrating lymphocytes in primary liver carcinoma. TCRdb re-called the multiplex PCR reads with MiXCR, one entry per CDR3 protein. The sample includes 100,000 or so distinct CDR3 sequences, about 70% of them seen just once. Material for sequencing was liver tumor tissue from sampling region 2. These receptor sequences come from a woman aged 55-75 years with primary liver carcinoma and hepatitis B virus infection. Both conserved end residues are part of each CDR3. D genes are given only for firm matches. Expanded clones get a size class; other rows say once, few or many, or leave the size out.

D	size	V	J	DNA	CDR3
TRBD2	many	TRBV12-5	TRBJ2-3	TGTGCTAGTGGTTTGTTAGAAGCGGGAGGCTCCTGGTATTTT	CASGLLEAGGSWYF
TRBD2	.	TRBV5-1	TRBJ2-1	TGCGCCAGCACCTCTCGTGGGAGGGCGATTGTCAATGAGCAGTTCTTC	CASTSRGRAIVNEQFF
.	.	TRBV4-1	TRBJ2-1	TGCGCCAATAGCCCCCGTTCGGGGGGCTTCTACAATGAGCAGTTCTTC	CANSPRSGGFYNEQFF
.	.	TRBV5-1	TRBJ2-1	TGCGCCTGCAGCCCCCTGGCGGACAGGGCAGGGACTAGTAAGCAGCGTGAGCAGTTCTTC	CACSPLADRAGTSKQREQFF
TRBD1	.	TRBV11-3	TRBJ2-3	TGTGCCATCAGCCATCGGACAGGCACAGATATGCGGTATTTT	CAISHRTGTDMRYF
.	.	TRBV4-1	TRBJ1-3	TGCGCCAGCAGTCAAGATCGTCGCGTAGGAAACACCATGTATTTT	CASSQDRRVGNTMYF
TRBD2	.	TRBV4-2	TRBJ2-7	TGTGCCAGCAGCCAAGGGGGGGGGAACTACGAGCAGTACTTC	CASSQGGGNYEQYF
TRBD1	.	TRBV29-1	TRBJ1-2	TGCAGCGTCGAAGATCCAGACAGGGGGGGCTATGGCTACGCCTTC	CSVEDPDRGGYGYAF
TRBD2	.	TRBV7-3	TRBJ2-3	TGTGCCAGCAGCCCGGGACTAGCGGATAGCACAGATACGCAGTATTTT	CASSPGLADSTDTQYF
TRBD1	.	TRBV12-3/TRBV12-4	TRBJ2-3	TGTGCCAGCAGTCCAGACAGGGGGCAAGGCAATCAGCCCCAGTATTTT	CASSPDRGQGNQPQYF
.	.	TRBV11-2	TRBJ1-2	TGTGCCAGCAGCCCCCGCCATACAGAAGACTATGGCTGCACCTTC	CASSPRHTEDYGCTF
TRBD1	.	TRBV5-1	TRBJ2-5	TGCGTCAGCAGCGTGAATACAGGGGGCGAGACGCAGTACTTC	CVSSVNTGGETQYF
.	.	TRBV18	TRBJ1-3	TGTGCCAGTTCACCAACTGAATCCACTGGAAACACCATATATTTT	CASSPTESTGNTIYF
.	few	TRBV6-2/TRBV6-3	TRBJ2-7	TGTGCCAGCAGTCCTGAGGGGGCGGGAGCGAATAACGAACAGTACTTC	CASSPEGAGANNEQYF
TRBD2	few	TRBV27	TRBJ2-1	TGTGCCAGCGGTAGCGGGAGACCCCCCAATGAGCAGTTCTTC	CASGSGRPPNEQFF
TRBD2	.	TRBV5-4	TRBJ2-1	TGTGCCAGCAGCCTCAATACCATAGCGGGAGGTAAGGGGAGTGAGCAGTTCTTC	CASSLNTIAGGKGSEQFF
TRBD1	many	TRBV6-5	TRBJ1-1	TGTGCCAGCAGTTACTCGGACAGGGGTACTGAAGCTTTCTTT	CASSYSDRGTEAFF
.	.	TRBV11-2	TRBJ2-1	TGTGCCAGTAGCTTAACCCACGGACAAGGGTACGGGGGTGAGCAGTTCTTC	CASSLTHGQGYGGEQFF
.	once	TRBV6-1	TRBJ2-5	TGTGGCAGTAACGAGGGCGGGAAGGGAGAGACCCAGTACTTC	CGSNEGGKGETQYF
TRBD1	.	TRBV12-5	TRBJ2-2	TGTGCTAGTGGTCTCCTAGGGGGCGTCGGGGAGATGCTTTTT	CASGLLGGVGEMLF
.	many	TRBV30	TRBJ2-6	TGTGCCTGGAGCCGTGGGGCCAACGTCCTGACTTTC	CAWSRGANVLTF
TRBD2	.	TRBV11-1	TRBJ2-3	TGTGCCAGCAGCTCATGGCAACGTGCGGGAGAGTCTAACTTT	CASSSWQRAGESNF
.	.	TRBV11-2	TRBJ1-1	TGTGCCAGCACCCTGACAGTCGGGGGTATGGCTGAAGCTTTCTTT	CASTLTVGGMAEAFF
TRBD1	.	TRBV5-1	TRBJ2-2	TGCGCCAGCAGTTGGTCCCCCGGGACAGCGAGAGCCGGGGAGCTGTTTTTT	CASSWSPGTARAGELFF
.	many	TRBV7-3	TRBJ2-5	TGTGCCAGCAGCCCTGACGGGAGTACAAAGACCCAGTACTTC	CASSPDGSTKTQYF
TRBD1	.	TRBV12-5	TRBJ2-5	TGTGCTAGTGGTCAGGACAGGGCACAGACCCAGTACTTC	CASGQDRAQTQYF
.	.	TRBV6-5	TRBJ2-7	TGTGGCAGCAGTACCACTCCCACCTCCTACGACCAGTACTTC	CGSSTTPTSYDQYF
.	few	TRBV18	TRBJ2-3	TGTGCCAGCTCACCATCGGCTAGCGGCACAGATACGCAGTATTTT	CASSPSASGTDTQYF
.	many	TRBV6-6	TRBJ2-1	TGTGCCAGCAGCCACACAGATCTCGGGCAGTTCTTC	CASSHTDLGQFF
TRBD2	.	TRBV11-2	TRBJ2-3	TGTATAAGCAGCCCTGGACTAGCGGGCCCAGATACGCAGTATTTT	CISSPGLAGPDTQYF
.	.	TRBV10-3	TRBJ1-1	TGTGCCATCAGTGAGCCAGGGGATGAAGCTCTCTTT	CAISEPGDEALF
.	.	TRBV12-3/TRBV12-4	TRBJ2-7	TGTGCCAGCAGCCCCAGGGGCGGGAACTCCTGCGAGCAGTATTTC	CASSPRGGNSCEQYF
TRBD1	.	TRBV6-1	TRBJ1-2	TGTGCCAGCAGTGAAGACTGGACAGGGGACGGCTACACCTTC	CASSEDWTGDGYTF